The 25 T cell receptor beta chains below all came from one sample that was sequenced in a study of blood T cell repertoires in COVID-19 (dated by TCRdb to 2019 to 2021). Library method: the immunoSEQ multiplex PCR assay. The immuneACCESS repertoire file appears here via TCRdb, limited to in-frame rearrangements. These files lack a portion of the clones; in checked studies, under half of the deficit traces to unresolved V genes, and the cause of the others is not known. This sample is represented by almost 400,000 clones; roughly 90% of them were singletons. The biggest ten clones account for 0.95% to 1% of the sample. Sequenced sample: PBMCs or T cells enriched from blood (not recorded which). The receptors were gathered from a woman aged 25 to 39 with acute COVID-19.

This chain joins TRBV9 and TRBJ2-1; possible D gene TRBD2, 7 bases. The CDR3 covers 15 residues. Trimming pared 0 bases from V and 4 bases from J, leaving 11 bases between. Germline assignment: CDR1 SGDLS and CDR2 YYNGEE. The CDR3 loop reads CASSVGRGGYNEQFF. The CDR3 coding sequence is TGTGCCAGCAGCGTAGGGAGGGGGGGTTACAATGAGCAGTTCTTC.

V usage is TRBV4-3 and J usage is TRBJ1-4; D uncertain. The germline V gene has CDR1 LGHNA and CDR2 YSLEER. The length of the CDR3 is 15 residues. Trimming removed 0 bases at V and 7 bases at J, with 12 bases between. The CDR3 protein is CASSQDLMLGEKLFF. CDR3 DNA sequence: TGCGCCAGCAGCCAAGATTTAATGCTAGGTGAAAAACTGTTTTTT.

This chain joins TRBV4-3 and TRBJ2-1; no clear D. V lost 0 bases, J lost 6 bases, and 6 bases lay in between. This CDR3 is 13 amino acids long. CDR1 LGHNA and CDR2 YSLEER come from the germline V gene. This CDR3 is CASSQEHTNEQFF. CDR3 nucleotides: TGCGCCAGCAGCCAAGAACACACCAATGAGCAGTTCTTC.

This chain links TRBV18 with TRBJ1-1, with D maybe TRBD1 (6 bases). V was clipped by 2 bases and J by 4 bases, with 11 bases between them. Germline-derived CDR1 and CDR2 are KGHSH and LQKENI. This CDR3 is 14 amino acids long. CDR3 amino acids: CASSPGGPGTEAFF. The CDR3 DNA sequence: TGTGCCAGCTCACCAGGGGGCCCGGGCACTGAAGCTTTCTTT.

The CDR3 DNA reads as TGCAGCGCTAGACAGGGTAGGTCGTGGAGTGTAGCTTTCTTT. Translation gives CSARQGRSWSVAFF. This chain connects TRBV29-1 to TRBJ1-1; 7 nucleotides line up with TRBD1. Germline V lookup: CDR1 SQVTM, CDR2 ANQGSEA. The ends lost 7 bases at V and 10 bases at J; junction bases unmatched: 18. CDR3 length: 14 residues.

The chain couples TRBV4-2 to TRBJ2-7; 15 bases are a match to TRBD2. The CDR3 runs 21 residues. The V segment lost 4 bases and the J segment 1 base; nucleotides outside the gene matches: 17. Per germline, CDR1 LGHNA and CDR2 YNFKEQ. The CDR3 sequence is CASSRIRLGLAGGFRSYEQYF. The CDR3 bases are TGTGCCAGCAGCCGAATCCGCCTTGGACTAGCGGGGGGGTTTCGGTCCTACGAGCAGTACTTC.

CDR3: CASSRGQNYGYTF. Written as DNA, the CDR3 is TGTGCCAGCAGTCGGGGACAGAACTATGGCTACACCTTC. V usage is TRBV7-2 and J usage is TRBJ1-2, with TRBD1 identical over 7 bases. V shed 6 bases, J shed 2 bases, and the junction held 3 bases outside the gene matches. Germline CDR1 reads SGHTA; CDR2 reads FQGNSA. This CDR3 is built from 13 residues.

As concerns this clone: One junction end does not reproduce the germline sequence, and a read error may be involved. The CDR3 region has the DNA TGTGCCAGCAGATTAACGGGACAGGGGTCAGATACGCAGTATTTT. Its translation: CASRLTGQGSDTQYF. V and J are TRBV7-3 and TRBJ2-3; TRBD1 matches at 10 bases. The germline V gene encodes CDR1 SGHTA and CDR2 FQGTGA. The CDR3 runs to 15 residues.

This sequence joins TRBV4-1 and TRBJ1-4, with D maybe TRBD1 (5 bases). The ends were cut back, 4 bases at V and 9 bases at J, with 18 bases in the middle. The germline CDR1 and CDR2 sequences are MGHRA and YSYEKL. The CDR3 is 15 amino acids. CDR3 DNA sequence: TGCGCCAGCAGCCCTTCAGTGGGGGGGGGAAAAAAACTGTTTTTT. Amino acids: CASSPSVGGGKKLFF.

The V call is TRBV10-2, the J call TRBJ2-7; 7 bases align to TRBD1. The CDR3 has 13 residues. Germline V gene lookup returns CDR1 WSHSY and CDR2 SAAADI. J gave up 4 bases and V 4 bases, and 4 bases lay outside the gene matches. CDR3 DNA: TGCGCCAGCAGTGTTGGGACAGTGTACGAGCAGTACTTC. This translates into CASSVGTVYEQYF.

CDR3 bases: TGTGCCAGCAGCTTGGAGGACAGGGGTGGATACGAGCAGTACTTC. Protein: CASSLEDRGGYEQYF. The V call is TRBV7-9, the J call TRBJ2-7; 9 bases align to TRBD1. The CDR3 has 15 residues. Germline CDR1 and CDR2: SEHNR and FQNEAQ (reference sequence). The V and J ends lost 3 bases and 4 bases, in that order; junction bases with no gene match: 7.

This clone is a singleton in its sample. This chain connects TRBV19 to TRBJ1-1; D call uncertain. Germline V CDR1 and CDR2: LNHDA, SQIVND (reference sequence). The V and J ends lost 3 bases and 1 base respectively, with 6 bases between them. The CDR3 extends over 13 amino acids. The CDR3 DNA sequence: TGTGCCAGTAGTATGCTCGGGAACACTGAAGCTTTCTTT. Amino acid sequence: CASSMLGNTEAFF.

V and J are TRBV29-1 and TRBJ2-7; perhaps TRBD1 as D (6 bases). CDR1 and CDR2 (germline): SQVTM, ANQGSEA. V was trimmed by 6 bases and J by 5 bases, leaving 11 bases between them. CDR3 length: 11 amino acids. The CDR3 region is CSVYRENEQYF. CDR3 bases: TGCAGCGTGTACAGGGAAAACGAGCAGTACTTC.

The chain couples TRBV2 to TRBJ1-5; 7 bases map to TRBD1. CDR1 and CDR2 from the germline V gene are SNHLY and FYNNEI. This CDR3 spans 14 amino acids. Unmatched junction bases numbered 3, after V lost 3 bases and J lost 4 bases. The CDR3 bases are TGTGCCAGCAGTGATCTGACAGGGAATCAGCCCCAGCATTTT. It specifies CASSDLTGNQPQHF.

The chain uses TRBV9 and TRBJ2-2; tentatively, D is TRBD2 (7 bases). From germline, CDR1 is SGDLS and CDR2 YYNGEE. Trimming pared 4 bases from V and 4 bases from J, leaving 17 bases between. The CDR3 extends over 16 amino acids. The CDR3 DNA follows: TGTGCCAGCAGCCCTAGGGGGGGGTCAGGCACCGGGGAGCTGTTTTTT. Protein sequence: CASSPRGGSGTGELFF.

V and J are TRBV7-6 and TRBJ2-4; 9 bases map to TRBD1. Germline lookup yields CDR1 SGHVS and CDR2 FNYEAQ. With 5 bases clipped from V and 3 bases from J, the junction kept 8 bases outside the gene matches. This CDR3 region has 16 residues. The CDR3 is CASSPGTGKVKNIQYF. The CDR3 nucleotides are TGTGCCAGCAGCCCCGGGACAGGGAAGGTCAAAAACATTCAGTACTTC.

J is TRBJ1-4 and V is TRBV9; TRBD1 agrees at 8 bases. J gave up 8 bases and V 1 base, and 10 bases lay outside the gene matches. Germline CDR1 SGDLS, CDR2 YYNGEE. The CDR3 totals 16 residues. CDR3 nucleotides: TGTGCCAGCAGCGTATCGACAGGGGACTTCGGAGAAAAACTGTTTTTT. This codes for CASSVSTGDFGEKLFF. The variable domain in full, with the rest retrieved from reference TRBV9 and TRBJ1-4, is DSGVTQTPKHLITATGQRVTLRCSPRSGDLSVYWYQQSLDQGLQFLIQYYNGEERAKGNILERFSAQQFPDLHSELNLSSLELGDSALYFCASSVSTGDFGEKLFFGSGTQLSVL.

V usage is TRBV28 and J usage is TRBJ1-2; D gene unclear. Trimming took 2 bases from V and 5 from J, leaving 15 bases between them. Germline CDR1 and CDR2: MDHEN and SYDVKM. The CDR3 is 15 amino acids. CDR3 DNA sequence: TGTGCCAGCAGTTTAAGGCGGGCCTCTGGGTATGGCTACACCTTC. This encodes CASSLRRASGYGYTF.

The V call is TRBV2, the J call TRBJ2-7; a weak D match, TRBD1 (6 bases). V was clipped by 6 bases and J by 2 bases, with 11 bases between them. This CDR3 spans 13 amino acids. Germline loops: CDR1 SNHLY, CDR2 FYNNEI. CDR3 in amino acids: CASRRQVPYEQYF. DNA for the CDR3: TGTGCCAGCAGAAGACAGGTTCCCTACGAGCAGTACTTC.

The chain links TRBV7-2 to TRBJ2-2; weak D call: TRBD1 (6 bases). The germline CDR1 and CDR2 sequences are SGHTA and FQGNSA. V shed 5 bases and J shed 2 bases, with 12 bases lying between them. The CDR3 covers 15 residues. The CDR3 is CASSPQGYNTGELFF. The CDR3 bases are TGTGCCAGCAGCCCACAGGGTTACAACACCGGGGAGCTGTTTTTT.

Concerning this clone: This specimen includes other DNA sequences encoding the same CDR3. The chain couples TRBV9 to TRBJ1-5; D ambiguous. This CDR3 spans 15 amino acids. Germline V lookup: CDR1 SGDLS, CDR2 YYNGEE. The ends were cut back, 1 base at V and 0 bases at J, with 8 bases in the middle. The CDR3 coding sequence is TGTGCCAGCAGCGTATCCGGGGTTAGCAATCAGCCCCAGCATTTT. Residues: CASSVSGVSNQPQHF.

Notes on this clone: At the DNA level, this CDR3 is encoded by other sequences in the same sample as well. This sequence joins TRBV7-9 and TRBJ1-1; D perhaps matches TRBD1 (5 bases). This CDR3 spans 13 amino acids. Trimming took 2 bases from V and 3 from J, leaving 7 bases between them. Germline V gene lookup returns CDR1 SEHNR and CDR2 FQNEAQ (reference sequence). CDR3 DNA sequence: TGTGCCAGCAGCTTACAGGGTTACACTGAAGCTTTCTTT. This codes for CASSLQGYTEAFF.

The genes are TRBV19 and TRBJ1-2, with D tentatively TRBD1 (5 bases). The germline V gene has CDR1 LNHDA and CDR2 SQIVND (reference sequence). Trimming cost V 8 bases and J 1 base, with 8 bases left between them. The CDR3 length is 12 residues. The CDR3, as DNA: TGTGCCAGTCACAGGAGTAACTATGGCTACACCTTC. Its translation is CASHRSNYGYTF.

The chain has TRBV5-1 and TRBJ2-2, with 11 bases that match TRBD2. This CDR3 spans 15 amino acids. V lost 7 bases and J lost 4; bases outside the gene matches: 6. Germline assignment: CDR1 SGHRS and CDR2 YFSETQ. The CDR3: CASLSGGAGTGELFF. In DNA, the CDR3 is TGCGCCAGCCTTAGCGGGGGGGCTGGCACCGGGGAGCTGTTTTTT.

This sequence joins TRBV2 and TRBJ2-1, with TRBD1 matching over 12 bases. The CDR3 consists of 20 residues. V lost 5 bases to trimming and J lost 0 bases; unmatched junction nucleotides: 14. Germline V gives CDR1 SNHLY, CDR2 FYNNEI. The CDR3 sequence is CASSSPVGQGARRSYNEQFF. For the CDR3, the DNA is TGTGCCAGCAGTTCTCCCGTGGGACAGGGGGCCCGACGCTCCTACAATGAGCAGTTCTTC.